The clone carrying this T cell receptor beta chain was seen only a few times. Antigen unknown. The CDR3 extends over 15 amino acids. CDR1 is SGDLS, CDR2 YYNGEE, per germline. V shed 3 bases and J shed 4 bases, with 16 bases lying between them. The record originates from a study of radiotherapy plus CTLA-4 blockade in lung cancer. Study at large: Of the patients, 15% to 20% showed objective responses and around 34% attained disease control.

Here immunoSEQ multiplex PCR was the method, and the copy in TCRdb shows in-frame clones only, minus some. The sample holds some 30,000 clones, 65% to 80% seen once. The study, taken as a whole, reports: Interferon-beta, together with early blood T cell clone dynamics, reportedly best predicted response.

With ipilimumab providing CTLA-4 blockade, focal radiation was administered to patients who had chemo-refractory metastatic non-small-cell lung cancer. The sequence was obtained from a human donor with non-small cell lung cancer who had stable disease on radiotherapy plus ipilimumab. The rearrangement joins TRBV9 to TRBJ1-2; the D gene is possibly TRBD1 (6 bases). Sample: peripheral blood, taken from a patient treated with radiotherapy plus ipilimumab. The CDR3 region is CASSAMGAESYGYTF. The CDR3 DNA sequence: TGTGCCAGCAGCGCAATGGGGGCGGAAAGCTATGGCTACACCTTC.